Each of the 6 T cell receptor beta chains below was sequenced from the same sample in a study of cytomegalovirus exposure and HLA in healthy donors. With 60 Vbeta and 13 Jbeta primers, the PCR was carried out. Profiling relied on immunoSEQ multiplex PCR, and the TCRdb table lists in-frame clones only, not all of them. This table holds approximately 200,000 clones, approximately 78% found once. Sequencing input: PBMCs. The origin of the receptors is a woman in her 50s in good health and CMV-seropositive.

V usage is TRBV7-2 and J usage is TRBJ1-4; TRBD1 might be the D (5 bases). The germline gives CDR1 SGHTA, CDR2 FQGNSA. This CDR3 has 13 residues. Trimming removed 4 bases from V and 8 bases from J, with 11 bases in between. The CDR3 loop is CASSWGVGEKLFF. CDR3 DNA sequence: TGTGCCAGCAGCTGGGGGGTCGGGGAAAAACTGTTTTTT.

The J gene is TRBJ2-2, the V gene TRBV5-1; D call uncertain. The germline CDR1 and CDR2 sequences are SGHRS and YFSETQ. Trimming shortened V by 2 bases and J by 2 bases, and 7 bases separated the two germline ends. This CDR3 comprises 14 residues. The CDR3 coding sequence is TGCGCCAGCAGCTTCTCCTTCAACACCGGGGAGCTGTTTTTT. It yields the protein CASSFSFNTGELFF.

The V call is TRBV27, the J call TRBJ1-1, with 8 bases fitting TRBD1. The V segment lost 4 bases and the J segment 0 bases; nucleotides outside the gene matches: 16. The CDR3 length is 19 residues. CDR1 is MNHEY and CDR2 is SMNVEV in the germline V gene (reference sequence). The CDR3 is CASSYLSGTGSSLNTEAFF. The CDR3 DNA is TGTGCCAGCAGTTACCTCTCCGGGACAGGCTCTTCCTTGAACACTGAAGCTTTCTTT.

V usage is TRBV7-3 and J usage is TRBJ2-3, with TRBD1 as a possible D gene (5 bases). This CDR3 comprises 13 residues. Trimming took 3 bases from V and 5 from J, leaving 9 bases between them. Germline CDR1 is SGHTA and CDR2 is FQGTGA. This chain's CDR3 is CASSFQGRDTQYF. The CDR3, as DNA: TGTGCCAGCAGCTTTCAGGGTAGAGATACGCAGTATTTT.

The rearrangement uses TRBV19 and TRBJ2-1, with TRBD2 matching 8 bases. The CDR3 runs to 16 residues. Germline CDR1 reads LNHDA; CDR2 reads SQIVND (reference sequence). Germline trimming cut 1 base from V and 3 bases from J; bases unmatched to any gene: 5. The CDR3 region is CASSIGLAIRYNEQFF. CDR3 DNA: TGTGCCAGTAGTATAGGACTAGCGATCCGCTACAATGAGCAGTTCTTC.

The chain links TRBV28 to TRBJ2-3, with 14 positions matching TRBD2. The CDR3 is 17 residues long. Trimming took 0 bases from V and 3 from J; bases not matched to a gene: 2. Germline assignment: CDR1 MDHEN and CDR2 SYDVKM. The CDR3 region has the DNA TGTGCCAGCAGTTTATGGACTAGCGGGGGGGAGACAGATACGCAGTATTTT. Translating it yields CASSLWTSGGETDTQYF.